The 20 T cell receptor beta chains presented below share a single source sample, sequenced in a study of blood T cells in healthy people across ages. A second PCR, run for about 6 to 11 cycles, used a sample-barcoded 5' primer plus a J-beta primer mix. TCRdb processed the 5' RACE reads anew with MiXCR; each CDR3 protein has one entry. The sample yields about 580,000 distinct CDR3 sequences, less than 60% seen once. The source material was blood. Receptors originate from a man older than 75 in good health.

V is TRBV7-2 and J is TRBJ2-5, with 7 bases matching TRBD2. Trimming at V came to 5 bases and at J to 11 bases, leaving 5 bases not matched to a gene. This CDR3 is built from 11 residues. Germline V lookup: CDR1 SGHTA, CDR2 FQGNSA. The CDR3 sequence: CASSEGRVQYF. CDR3 nucleotides: TGTGCCAGCAGCGAGGGGAGGGTGCAGTACTTC.

The rearrangement links TRBV12-3 or TRBV12-4 to TRBJ2-1; D is possibly TRBD2 (6 bases). There are 17 residues in the CDR3. V was clipped by 6 bases and J by 1 base, with 19 bases between them. The CDR3 protein is CASSLGGAQVSYNEQFF. The CDR3 region has the DNA TGTGCCAGCAGCCTGGGCGGGGCCCAGGTTTCCTACAATGAGCAGTTCTTC.

This chain uses TRBV5-1 with TRBJ2-5; the D gene could be TRBD1 or TRBD2 (6 bases each). CDR1 SGHRS and CDR2 YFSETQ come from the germline V gene. This CDR3 comprises 14 residues. Between the trimmed V and J ends, which lost 4 bases and 4 bases, there was a span of 14 bases. The CDR3 reads CASSAPGALETQYF. CDR3 nucleotides: TGCGCCAGCAGCGCCCCGGGGGCCCTAGAGACCCAGTACTTC.

This clonotype came up once. The junction departs from germline at one end; a sequencing error may be responsible. V is TRBV7-3 and J is TRBJ2-1; 14 nucleotides agree with TRBD2. CDR1 and CDR2 from the germline V gene are SGHTA and FQGTGA. This CDR3 is built from 18 residues. In DNA form, the CDR3 reads TGTGCCAGCAGCTCCCAGGGGACTAGCGGGAGTGGGGCTCATGATCAGTTCTTC. Protein sequence: CASSSQGTSGSGAHDQFF. Drawing the rest from reference TRBV7-3 and TRBJ2-1, the complete variable domain is GAGVSQTPSNKVTEKGKYVELRCDPISGHTALYWYRQSLGQGPEFLIYFQGTGAADDSGLPNDRFFAVRPEGSVSTLKIQRTERGDSAVYLCASSSQGTSGSGAHDQFFGPGTRLTVL.

The rearrangement uses TRBV6-2 or TRBV6-3 and TRBJ2-4; D perhaps matches TRBD1 (6 bases). Trimming removed 11 bases at V and 9 bases at J, with 23 bases between. The CDR3 is 14 amino acids. Per germline, CDR1 MNHEY and CDR2 SVGEGT. CDR3 sequence (DNA): TGTGCCGCAGGGATAGGACAGACGAGTTCCATTCAGTACTTC. It codes for CAAGIGQTSSIQYF.

The chain carries TRBV28 and TRBJ2-5; 7 bases are a match to TRBD1. The DNA end is more similar to TRBJ2-7, so the J call may be wrong. Germline values: CDR1 MDHEN, CDR2 SYDVKM. The CDR3 is 15 amino acids. The CDR3 loop reads CASTPDRVFAYEQYF. CDR3 in DNA: TGTGCCAGCACCCCAGACAGGGTTTTCGCGTACGAGCAGTACTTC.

The gene calls are TRBV9 and TRBJ2-1; D gene ambiguous. Germline lookup yields CDR1 SGDLS and CDR2 YYNGEE. V was shortened by 4 bases and J by 5 bases, with 16 bases between the two germline ends. The CDR3 is made up of 15 amino acids. In DNA form, the CDR3 reads TGTGCCAGCAGCTCAGGAAGTGTTAGGGACAATGAGCAGTTCTTC. It specifies CASSSGSVRDNEQFF.

V and J are TRBV3-1 and TRBJ2-5; D is unclear. The J call may be incorrect, as the DNA end agrees better with TRBJ2-7. Per germline, CDR1 LGHDT and CDR2 YNNKEL (reference sequence). CDR3 length equals 12 residues. The CDR3 DNA reads as TGTGCCAGCAGCCTTAGAGTAAGCGAGCAGTACTTC. Translation gives CASSLRVSEQYF.

The rearrangement links TRBV7-3 to TRBJ1-1; no definite D call. The V gene lost 5 bases and the J gene lost 4 bases, with 23 bases spanning the gap. This CDR3 region has 17 residues. Germline V lookup: CDR1 SGHTA, CDR2 FQGTGA. The CDR3 DNA follows: TGTGCCAGCAGCCAAGATCGGATTTCGGGAGGTGGCACTGAAGCTTTCTTT. Amino acid sequence: CASSQDRISGGGTEAFF.

The chain couples TRBV10-3 to TRBJ2-2; TRBD2 aligns across 14 bases. Trimming at V came to 10 bases and at J to 1 base, leaving 5 bases not matched to a gene. The CDR3 loop spans 16 amino acids. Looked up from germline, CDR1 is ENHRY and CDR2 is SYGVKD. The CDR3 protein is CATGTSGSLNTGELFF. Here the CDR3 DNA reads TGTGCCACAGGGACTAGCGGGAGCCTGAACACCGGGGAGCTGTTTTTT.

The CDR3 loop is CASSLAPGENEKLFF. The CDR3, as DNA: TGTGCCAGCAGCTTAGCGCCTGGGGAGAATGAAAAACTGTTTTTT. The rearrangement joins TRBV7-9 to TRBJ1-4; no clear D. V lost 0 bases and J 5 bases, leaving 10 bases between the germline ends. The germline V gene encodes CDR1 SEHNR and CDR2 FQNEAQ (reference sequence). CDR3 length equals 15 residues.

The chain uses TRBV7-9 and TRBJ1-1, with D unresolved. Looked up from germline, CDR1 is SEHNR and CDR2 is FQNEAQ (reference sequence). V shed 2 bases and J shed 1 base, with 14 bases lying between them. The CDR3 has 16 amino acids. DNA of the CDR3: TGTGCCAGCAGCTTACGTACAAACAACCGGAACACTGAAGCTTTCTTT. Amino acid sequence: CASSLRTNNRNTEAFF.

This chain uses TRBV2 with TRBJ1-1, with TRBD1 matching 8 bases. CDR3 length: 16 residues. V shed 5 bases, J shed 0 bases, and the junction held 8 bases outside the gene matches. Germline V gene lookup returns CDR1 SNHLY and CDR2 FYNNEI. CDR3 in DNA: TGTGCCAGCAGTTACACAGGGGGAGGTATGAACACTGAAGCTTTCTTT. It yields the protein CASSYTGGGMNTEAFF. Supplemented by reference TRBV2 and TRBJ1-1, the full variable domain reads EPEVTQTPSHQVTQMGQEVILRCVPISNHLYFYWYRQILGQKVEFLVSFYNNEISEKSEIFDDQFSVERPDGSNFTLKIRSTKLEDSAMYFCASSYTGGGMNTEAFFGQGTRLTVV.

As regards this clonotype: This may be a read error: a much more frequent sequence differs by one nucleotide. V usage is TRBV7-9 and J usage is TRBJ2-7; D perhaps matches TRBD1 (5 bases). The CDR3 spans 15 residues. Between the trimmed V and J ends, which lost 1 base and 4 bases, there was a span of 14 bases. Germline V gene lookup returns CDR1 SEHNR and CDR2 FQNEAQ (reference sequence). The CDR3 DNA follows: TGTGCCAGCAGCTTAGAGCCCCAGGGTGGTTACGAGCAGTACTTC. Its protein product is CASSLEPQGGYEQYF.

As for this clonotype: A junction end diverges from the germline sequence, so it may reflect a read error. The genes are TRBV3-1 and TRBJ2-5; 8 nucleotides match TRBD1. This CDR3 region has 15 residues. Germline V gene lookup returns CDR1 LGHDT and CDR2 YNNKEL (reference sequence). In DNA, the CDR3 is TGTGCCTGCAGCTCCGGGACAGGCTCCTTGGAGACCCAGTACTTC. This encodes CACSSGTGSLETQYF.

About this clonotype: Germline and junction disagree at one end, which may indicate a read error. The gene calls are TRBV20-1 and TRBJ2-5, with no clear D. The germline V gene encodes CDR1 DFQATT and CDR2 SNEGSKA (reference sequence). CDR3 length: 14 amino acids. In DNA, the CDR3 is TGCAGTGCTAGAGACGCTCAGTTACAAGCGACCCAGTACTTC. Encoded protein: CSARDAQLQATQYF.

The chain recombines TRBV7-9 with TRBJ2-1; tentative D call: TRBD2 (6 bases). Trimming removed 6 bases from V and 6 bases from J, with 12 bases in between. CDR3 length: 13 residues. The germline CDR1 and CDR2 sequences are SEHNR and FQNEAQ (reference sequence). This chain's CDR3 is CASSRSSGNEQFF. CDR3 in DNA: TGTGCCAGCAGTAGGAGTAGCGGCAATGAGCAGTTCTTC.

Worth noting for this clonotype: Being one base from a much bigger clone, this may be a read error. CDR3 nucleotides: TGTACCAGCAGCTCCGGGGTTCTATGGGCTGGCTACACCTTC. It encodes CTSSSGVLWAGYTF. This rearrangement joins TRBV6-6 to TRBJ1-2, with unresolved D. The germline V gene has CDR1 MNHNY and CDR2 SVGAGI (reference sequence). The CDR3 extends over 14 amino acids.

The chain uses TRBV28 and TRBJ2-7; D is undetermined. The V gene lost 1 base and the J gene lost 6 bases, with 7 bases spanning the gap. Germline CDR1 is MDHEN and CDR2 is SYDVKM. CDR3 length: 12 amino acids. The CDR3 spells CASSLYGSEQYF. The CDR3 DNA reads as TGTGCCAGCAGTTTATACGGAAGCGAGCAGTACTTC.

A note on this clonotype: A read error may produce the germline difference seen at one junction end. The CDR3 loop is CAGSREWGHTEAFF. The CDR3 coding sequence is TGTGCCGGCAGCCGCGAGTGGGGGCACACTGAAGCTTTCTTT. The chain uses TRBV7-8 and TRBJ1-1, with a tentative D call TRBD1 (6 bases). Germline-derived CDR1 and CDR2 are SGHVS and FQNEAQ. The CDR3 sequence is 14 residues long.